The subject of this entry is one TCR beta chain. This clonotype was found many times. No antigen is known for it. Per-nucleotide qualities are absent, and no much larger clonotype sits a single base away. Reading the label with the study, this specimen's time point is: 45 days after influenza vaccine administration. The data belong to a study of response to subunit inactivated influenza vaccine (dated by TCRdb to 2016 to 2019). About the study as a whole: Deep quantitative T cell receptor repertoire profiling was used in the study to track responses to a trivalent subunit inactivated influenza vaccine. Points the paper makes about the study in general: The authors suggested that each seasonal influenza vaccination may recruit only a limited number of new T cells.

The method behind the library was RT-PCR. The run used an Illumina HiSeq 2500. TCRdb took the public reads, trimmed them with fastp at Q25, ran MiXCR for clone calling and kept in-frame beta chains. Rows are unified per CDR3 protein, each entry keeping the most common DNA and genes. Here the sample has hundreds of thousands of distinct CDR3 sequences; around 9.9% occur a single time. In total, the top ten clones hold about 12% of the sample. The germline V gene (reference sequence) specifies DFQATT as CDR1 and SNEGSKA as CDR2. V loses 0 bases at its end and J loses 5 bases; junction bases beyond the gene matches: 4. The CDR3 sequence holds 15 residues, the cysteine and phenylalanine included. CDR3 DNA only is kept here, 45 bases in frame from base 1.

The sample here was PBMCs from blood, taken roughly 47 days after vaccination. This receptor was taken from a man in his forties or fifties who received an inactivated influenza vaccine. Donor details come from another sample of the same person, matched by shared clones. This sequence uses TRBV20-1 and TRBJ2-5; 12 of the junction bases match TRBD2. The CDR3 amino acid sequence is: CSARDSTSGRETQYF. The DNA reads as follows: TGCAGTGCTAGAGATAGTACTAGCGGGAGGGAGACCCAGTACTTC.